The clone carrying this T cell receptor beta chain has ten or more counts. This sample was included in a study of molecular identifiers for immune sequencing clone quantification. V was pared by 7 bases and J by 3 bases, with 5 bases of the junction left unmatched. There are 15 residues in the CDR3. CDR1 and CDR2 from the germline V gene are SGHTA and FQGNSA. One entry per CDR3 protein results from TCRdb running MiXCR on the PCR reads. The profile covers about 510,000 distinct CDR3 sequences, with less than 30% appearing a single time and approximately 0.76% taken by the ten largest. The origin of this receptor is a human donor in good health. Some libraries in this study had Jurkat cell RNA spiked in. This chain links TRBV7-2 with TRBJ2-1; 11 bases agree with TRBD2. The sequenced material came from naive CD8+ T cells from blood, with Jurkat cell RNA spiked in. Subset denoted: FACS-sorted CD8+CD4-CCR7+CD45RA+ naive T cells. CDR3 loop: CASTRGTSGYNEQFF. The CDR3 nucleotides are TGTGCCAGCACCCGAGGGACTAGCGGCTACAATGAGCAGTTCTTC.